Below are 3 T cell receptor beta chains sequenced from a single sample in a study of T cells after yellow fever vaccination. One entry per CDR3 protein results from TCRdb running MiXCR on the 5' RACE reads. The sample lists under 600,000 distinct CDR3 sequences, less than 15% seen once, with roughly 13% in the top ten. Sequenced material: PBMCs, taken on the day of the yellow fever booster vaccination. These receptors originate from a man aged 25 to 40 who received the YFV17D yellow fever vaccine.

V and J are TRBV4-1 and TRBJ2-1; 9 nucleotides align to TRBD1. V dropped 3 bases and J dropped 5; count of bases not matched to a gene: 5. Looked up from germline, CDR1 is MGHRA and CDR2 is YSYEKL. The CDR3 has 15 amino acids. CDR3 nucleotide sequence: TGCGCCAGCAGCCATACGACAGGGGGACACAATGAGCAGTTCTTC. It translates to CASSHTTGGHNEQFF.

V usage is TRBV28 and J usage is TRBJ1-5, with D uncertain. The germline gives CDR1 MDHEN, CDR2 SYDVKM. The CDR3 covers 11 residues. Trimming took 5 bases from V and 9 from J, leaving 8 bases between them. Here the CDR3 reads CASSSVPPQHF. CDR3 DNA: TGTGCCAGCAGTAGCGTTCCGCCCCAGCATTTT.

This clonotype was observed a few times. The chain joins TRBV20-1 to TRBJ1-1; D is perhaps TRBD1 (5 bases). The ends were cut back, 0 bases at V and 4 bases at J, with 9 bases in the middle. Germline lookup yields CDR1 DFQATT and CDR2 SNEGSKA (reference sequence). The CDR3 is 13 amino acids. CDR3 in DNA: TGCAGTGCTAGAGATATGGGGGGCACTGAAGCTTTCTTT. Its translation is CSARDMGGTEAFF.